The next 10 T cell receptor beta chains were all read from a single sample in a study of blood T cell repertoires in COVID-19. Here immunoSEQ multiplex PCR was the method, and the copy in TCRdb shows in-frame clones only, minus some. This table holds under 300,000 clones, approximately 90% found once. Sequenced material: peripheral blood. The receptors were gathered from a middle-aged woman with acute or convalescent COVID-19.

V is TRBV3-1 (or the pseudogene TRBV3-2) and J is TRBJ2-1; D is ambiguous. The CDR3 is made up of 12 amino acids. CDR1 and CDR2 (germline): LGHDT, YNNKEL (reference sequence). V lost 3 bases and J 5 bases, leaving 5 bases between the germline ends. The CDR3 reads CASSQGNNEQFF. CDR3 in DNA: TGTGCCAGCAGCCAGGGCAACAATGAGCAGTTCTTC.

The chain couples TRBV14 to TRBJ2-7; D may be TRBD2 (6 bases). Trimming removed 4 bases from V and 6 bases from J, with 13 bases in between. Germline V CDR1 and CDR2: SGHDN, FVKESK. CDR3 length: 13 residues. The CDR3 is CASSPWGGAEQYV. The CDR3 nucleotides read TGTGCCAGCAGCCCCTGGGGCGGGGCCGAGCAGTACGTC.

Notes on this clone: The junction does not match germline at one end; this may be a read error. The rearrangement links TRBV6-1 to TRBJ1-2, with D possibly matching TRBD1 (6 bases). Germline assignment: CDR1 MNHNS and CDR2 SASEGT. This CDR3 is built from 13 residues. This CDR3 reads CASSEGQLYGYTF. The DNA of the CDR3 is TGTGCCAGCAGCGAAGGACAGCTCTATGGCTACACCTTC.

The CDR3 DNA sequence: TGTGCCAGCTCACCACCGCTTTGGGACAGAGTTAACTATGGCTACACCTTC. Translated, it gives CASSPPLWDRVNYGYTF. V is TRBV18 and J is TRBJ1-2; 7 positions match TRBD1. This CDR3 comprises 17 residues. Germline V gene data show CDR1 as KGHSH and CDR2 as LQKENI. Trimming cost V 0 bases and J 1 base; bases outside gene matches: 8.

This chain connects TRBV7-8 to TRBJ2-1, with 13 bases aligning to TRBD2. This CDR3 region has 15 residues. Germline lookup yields CDR1 SGHVS and CDR2 FQNEAQ. Trimming took 1 base from V and 10 from J; bases not matched to a gene: 4. The CDR3 here is CASSLELAGGQEQFF. The CDR3 region has the DNA TGTGCCAGCAGCTTAGAACTAGCGGGGGGGCAAGAGCAGTTCTTC.

This chain uses TRBV2 with TRBJ1-1; D is unresolved. There are 12 residues in the CDR3. Between the trimmed V and J ends, which lost 3 bases and 6 bases, there was a span of 8 bases. Germline CDR1 reads SNHLY; CDR2 reads FYNNEI. The CDR3 loop reads CASSEAGAEAFF. The CDR3 DNA sequence: TGTGCCAGCAGTGAGGCCGGGGCTGAAGCTTTCTTT.

This chain links TRBV30 with TRBJ2-3; D perhaps matches TRBD1 (6 bases). The germline gives CDR1 GTSNPN, CDR2 SVGIG (reference sequence). Trimming took 2 bases from V and 0 from J, leaving 15 bases between them. CDR3 length equals 16 residues. The CDR3 DNA reads TGTGCCTGGAGTTCTCCAGGGGACCCTAGCACAGATACGCAGTATTTT. Its translation is CAWSSPGDPSTDTQYF.

The J gene is TRBJ2-1, the V gene TRBV5-1; 11 bases align to TRBD1. V shed 4 bases and J 6 bases; nucleotides not matched to a gene: 3. Germline V gene lookup returns CDR1 SGHRS and CDR2 YFSETQ. The CDR3 is made up of 14 amino acids. As DNA, the CDR3 is TGCGCCAGCAGCACGGGACAGGGGGGCAATGAGCAGTTCTTC. Translating gives CASSTGQGGNEQFF.

This chain connects TRBV11-3 to TRBJ1-1, with no clear D. CDR1 and CDR2 (germline): SGHNT, YENEEA. The CDR3 contains 14 residues. V lost 1 base and J lost 4, with 10 bases in between. CDR3 sequence reads: CASSLGASGTEAFF. The CDR3 coding sequence is TGTGCCAGCAGCTTAGGGGCTAGCGGCACTGAAGCTTTCTTT.

This clone was counted once. The CDR3 loop is CASSTRDTFYEQYV. For the CDR3, the DNA is TGTGCCAGCAGCACCCGGGACACCTTCTACGAGCAGTACGTC. V gene TRBV7-9 combines with J gene TRBJ2-7, with D perhaps TRBD1 (6 bases). The length of the CDR3 is 14 residues. V was clipped by 5 bases and J by 3 bases, with 14 bases between them. Germline CDR1 SEHNR, CDR2 FQNEAQ (reference sequence).